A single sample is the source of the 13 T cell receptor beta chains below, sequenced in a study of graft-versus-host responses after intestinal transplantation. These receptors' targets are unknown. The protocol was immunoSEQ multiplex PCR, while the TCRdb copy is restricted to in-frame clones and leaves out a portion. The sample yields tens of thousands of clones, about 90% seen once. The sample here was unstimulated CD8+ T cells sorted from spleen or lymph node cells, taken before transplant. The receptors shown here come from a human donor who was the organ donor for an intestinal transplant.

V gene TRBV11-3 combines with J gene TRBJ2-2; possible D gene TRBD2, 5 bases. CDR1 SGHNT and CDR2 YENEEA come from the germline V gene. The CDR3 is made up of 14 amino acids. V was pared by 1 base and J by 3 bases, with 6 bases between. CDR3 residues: CASSLVGDTGELFF. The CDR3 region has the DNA TGTGCCAGCAGCTTAGTGGGAGACACCGGGGAGCTGTTTTTT. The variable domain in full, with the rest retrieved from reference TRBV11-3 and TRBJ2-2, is EAGVVQSPRYKIIEKKQPVAFWCNPISGHNTLYWYLQNLGQGPELLIRYENEEAVDDSQLPKDRFSAERLKGVDSTLKIQPAELGDSAVYLCASSLVGDTGELFFGEGSRLTVL.

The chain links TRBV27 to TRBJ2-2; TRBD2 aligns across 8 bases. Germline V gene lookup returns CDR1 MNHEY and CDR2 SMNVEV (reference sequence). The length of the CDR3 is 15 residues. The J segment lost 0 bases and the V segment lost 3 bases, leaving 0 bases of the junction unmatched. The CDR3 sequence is CASSFSGANTGELFF. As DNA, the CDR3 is TGTGCCAGCAGTTTTAGCGGGGCGAACACCGGGGAGCTGTTTTTT.

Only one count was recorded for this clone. CDR3 sequence reads: CASSPHRVQTGELFF. The CDR3 nucleotides are TGTGCCAGCAGCCCCCACAGGGTGCAGACCGGGGAGCTGTTTTTT. The V call is TRBV4-2, the J call TRBJ2-2; possibly TRBD1 for D (6 bases). Deletions cut 4 bases from V and 5 bases from J, with 14 bases between. This CDR3 contains 15 residues. From germline, CDR1 is LGHNA and CDR2 YNFKEQ.

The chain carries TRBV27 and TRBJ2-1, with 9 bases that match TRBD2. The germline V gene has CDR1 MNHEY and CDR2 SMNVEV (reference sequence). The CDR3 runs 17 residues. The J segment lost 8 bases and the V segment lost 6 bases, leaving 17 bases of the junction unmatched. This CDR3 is CASSSKPPGLAGYEQFF. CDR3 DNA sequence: TGTGCCAGCAGCTCCAAGCCACCGGGACTAGCAGGCTATGAGCAGTTCTTC.

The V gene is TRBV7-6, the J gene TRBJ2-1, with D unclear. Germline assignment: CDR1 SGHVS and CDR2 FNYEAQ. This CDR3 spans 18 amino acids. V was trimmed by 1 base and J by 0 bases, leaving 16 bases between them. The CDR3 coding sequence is TGTGCCAGCAGCTTAGAACTGCCATATCAAAGCTCCTACAATGAGCAGTTCTTC. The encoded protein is CASSLELPYQSSYNEQFF.

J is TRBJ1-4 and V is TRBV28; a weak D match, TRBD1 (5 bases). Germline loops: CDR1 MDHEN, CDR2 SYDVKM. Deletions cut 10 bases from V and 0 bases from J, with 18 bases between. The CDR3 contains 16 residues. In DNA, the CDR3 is TGTGCCACCAGCCAACAGGTCTTGGCAACTAATGAAAAACTGTTTTTT. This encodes CATSQQVLATNEKLFF.

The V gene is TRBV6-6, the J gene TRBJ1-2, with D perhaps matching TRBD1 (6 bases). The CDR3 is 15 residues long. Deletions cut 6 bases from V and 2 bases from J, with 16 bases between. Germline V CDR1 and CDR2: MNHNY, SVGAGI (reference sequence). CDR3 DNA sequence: TGTGCCAGCAGGGACCGGGACACTCAAAACTATGGCTACACCTTC. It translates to CASRDRDTQNYGYTF.

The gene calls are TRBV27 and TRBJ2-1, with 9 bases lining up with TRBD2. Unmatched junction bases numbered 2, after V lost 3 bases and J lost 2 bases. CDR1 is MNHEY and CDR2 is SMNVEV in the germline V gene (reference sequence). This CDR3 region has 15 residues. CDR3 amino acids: CASSFGGGAYNEQFF. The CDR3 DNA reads TGTGCCAGCAGTTTCGGCGGGGGGGCCTACAATGAGCAGTTCTTC.

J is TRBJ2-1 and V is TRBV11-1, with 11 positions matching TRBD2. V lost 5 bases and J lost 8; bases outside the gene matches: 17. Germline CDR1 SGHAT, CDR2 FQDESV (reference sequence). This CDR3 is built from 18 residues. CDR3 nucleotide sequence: TGTGCCAGCAGCAAGGGGGCCAATCAACTAGCGGGGGACGATGAGCAGTTCTTC. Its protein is CASSKGANQLAGDDEQFF.

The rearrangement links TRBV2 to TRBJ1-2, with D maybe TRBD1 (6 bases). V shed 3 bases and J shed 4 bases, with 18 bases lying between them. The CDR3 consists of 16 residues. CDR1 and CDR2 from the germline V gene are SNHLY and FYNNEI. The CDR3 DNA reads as TGTGCCAGCAGTGAGCACAGGGCATTACCATTCTATGGCTACACCTTC. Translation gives CASSEHRALPFYGYTF. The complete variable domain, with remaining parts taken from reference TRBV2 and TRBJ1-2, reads EPEVTQTPSHQVTQMGQEVILRCVPISNHLYFYWYRQILGQKVEFLVSFYNNEISEKSEIFDDQFSVERPDGSNFTLKIRSTKLEDSAMYFCASSEHRALPFYGYTFGSGTRLTVV.

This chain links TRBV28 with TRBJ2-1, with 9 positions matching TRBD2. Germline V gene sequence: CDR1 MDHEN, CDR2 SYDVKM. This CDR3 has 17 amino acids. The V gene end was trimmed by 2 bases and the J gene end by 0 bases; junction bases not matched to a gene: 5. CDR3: CASSLAFSGSSYNEQFF. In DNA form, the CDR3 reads TGTGCCAGCAGTTTAGCCTTTAGCGGGAGCTCCTACAATGAGCAGTTCTTC.

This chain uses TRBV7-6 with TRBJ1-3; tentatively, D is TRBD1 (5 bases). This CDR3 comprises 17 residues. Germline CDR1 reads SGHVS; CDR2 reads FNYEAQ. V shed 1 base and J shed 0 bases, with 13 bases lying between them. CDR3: CASSLVLGAFSGNTIYF. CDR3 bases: TGTGCCAGCAGCTTAGTTCTAGGGGCCTTCTCTGGAAACACCATATATTTT. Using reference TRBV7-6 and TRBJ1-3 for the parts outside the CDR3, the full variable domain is GAGVSQSPRYKVTKRGQDVALRCDPISGHVSLYWYRQALGQGPEFLTYFNYEAQQDKSGLPNDRFSAERPEGSISTLTIQRTEQRDSAMYRCASSLVLGAFSGNTIYFGEGSWLTVV.

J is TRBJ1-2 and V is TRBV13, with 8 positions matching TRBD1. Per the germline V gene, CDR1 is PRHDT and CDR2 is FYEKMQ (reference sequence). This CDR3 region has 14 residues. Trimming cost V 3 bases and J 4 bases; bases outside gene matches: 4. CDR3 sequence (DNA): TGTGCCAGCAGCTTCCGGACAGGGACCTATGGCTACACCTTC. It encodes CASSFRTGTYGYTF.